Each of the 5 T cell receptor beta chains below was sequenced from the same sample in a study of blood T cell repertoires in COVID-19. Libraries were prepared by immunoSEQ multiplex PCR; TCRdb keeps only in-frame clonotypes and omits some of them. The sample records 90,000 to 120,000 clones, 80% to 90% being singletons. Sequenced input: peripheral blood. Receptors were obtained from a man aged 45 to 65 with acute or convalescent COVID-19.

The rearrangement links TRBV5-1 to TRBJ2-7, with D perhaps matching TRBD1 (7 bases). Germline assignment: CDR1 SGHRS and CDR2 YFSETQ. The V and J ends lost 3 bases and 0 bases respectively, with 10 bases between them. The CDR3 is 14 residues long. The CDR3: CASSWGDSSYEQYF. The DNA of the CDR3 is TGCGCCAGCAGCTGGGGGGACAGCTCCTACGAGCAGTACTTC.

The chain recombines TRBV5-1 with TRBJ2-1; TRBD2 matches 11 bases. Germline CDR1 and CDR2: SGHRS and YFSETQ. The CDR3 has 15 residues. Germline trimming cut 3 bases from V and 6 bases from J; bases unmatched to any gene: 5. DNA for the CDR3: TGCGCCAGCAGCTCCGGGACTAGCGGATTCAATGAGCAGTTCTTC. Protein: CASSSGTSGFNEQFF. The complete variable domain, with remaining parts taken from reference TRBV5-1 and TRBJ2-1, reads KAGVTQTPRYLIKTRGQQVTLSCSPISGHRSVSWYQQTPGQGLQFLFEYFSETQRNKGNFPGRFSGRQFSNSRSEMNVSTLELGDSALYLCASSSGTSGFNEQFFGPGTRLTVL.

This chain links TRBV5-6 with TRBJ2-7, with TRBD2 matching over 11 bases. V trimming: 0 bases; J trimming: 5 bases; junction bases outside the gene matches: 10. CDR1 SGHDT and CDR2 YYEEEE come from the germline V gene. The CDR3 runs 17 residues. The CDR3 region has the DNA TGTGCCAGCAGCTTGGCGCCTACTAGCGGGAGTCCCCACGAGCAGTACTTC. It codes for CASSLAPTSGSPHEQYF.

In its sample, this clone was seen a few times. This chain uses TRBV27 with TRBJ1-6; 10 bases match TRBD1. V shed 3 bases, J shed 11 bases, and the junction held 7 bases outside the gene matches. Germline V CDR1 and CDR2: MNHEY, SMNVEV (reference sequence). The CDR3 consists of 15 residues. The CDR3 nucleotides read TGTGCCAGCAGTTTCCAGACAGGGGGCAGGGCACCCCTCCACTTT. This gives the protein CASSFQTGGRAPLHF.

The chain combines TRBV19 with TRBJ2-2; D not resolved. Germline-derived CDR1 and CDR2 are LNHDA and SQIVND (reference sequence). This CDR3 has 12 amino acids. The ends were cut back, 7 bases at V and 6 bases at J, with 9 bases in the middle. The CDR3 loop reads CASNSYPGELFF. The CDR3 DNA is TGTGCCAGTAATTCCTATCCCGGGGAGCTGTTTTTT.